A single sample gave rise to the 13 T cell receptor beta chains below, sequenced in a study of blood T cells in healthy people across ages (dated by TCRdb to 2013 to 2016). Libraries were prepared through 5' RACE. Sequencing relied on an Illumina HiSeq 2500. A second PCR of roughly 7 to 11 cycles was performed with a sample-barcoded 5' primer and a J-beta primer mix. TCRdb applied fastp at Q25 and MiXCR to the public reads, then kept only in-frame beta chains. Under each unique CDR3 protein, matching rows form one entry showing the most common genes and DNA. This sample is represented by about 1.4 million distinct CDR3 sequences; roughly 60% of them were singletons. More than 6% of the sample is taken by the ten largest. The specimen was blood. The receptors stem from a man aged 18 to 30 in good health.

The chain employs TRBV25-1 and TRBJ2-7; D not certain. V lost 5 bases to trimming and J lost 2 bases, with 22 bases between them. This CDR3 comprises 17 residues. Germline values: CDR1 MGHDK, CDR2 SYGVNS. For the CDR3, the DNA is TGTGCCAGCAGTCCCCTGATGGTCGAAGGCCTCACCTACGAGCAGTACTTC. Translated: CASSPLMVEGLTYEQYF.

This clonotype was counted a single time. J is TRBJ2-5 and V is TRBV4-2; perhaps TRBD2 as D (6 bases). Near its end, the DNA agrees better with TRBJ2-7, so the J call may be wrong. From germline, CDR1 is LGHNA and CDR2 YNFKEQ. The CDR3 is 14 amino acids. In DNA form, the CDR3 reads TGTGCCAGCAGCCAACCCGGGAGAGCCTACGAGCAGTACTTC. Amino acids: CASSQPGRAYEQYF.

V is TRBV20-1 and J is TRBJ2-7, with 7 bases fitting TRBD1. The CDR3 has 16 amino acids. The V segment lost 2 bases and the J segment 2 bases; nucleotides outside the gene matches: 12. The germline V gene has CDR1 DFQATT and CDR2 SNEGSKA (reference sequence). The CDR3 nucleotides are TGCAGTGCTAGATGGGACAGCGAACGGAGGCCCTACGAGCAGTACTTC. Residues: CSARWDSERRPYEQYF.

The rearrangement joins TRBV9 to TRBJ2-7; no clear D gene. The CDR3 totals 11 residues. V was pared by 0 bases and J by 7 bases, with 5 bases between. Germline CDR1 and CDR2: SGDLS and YYNGEE. For the CDR3, the DNA is TGTGCCAGCAGCGTAGCTGATGAGCAGTACTTC. As protein: CASSVADEQYF.

The gene calls are TRBV3-1 and TRBJ2-5; D call uncertain. Germline V gives CDR1 LGHDT, CDR2 YNNKEL (reference sequence). Trimming left V 1 base short and J 1 base short, with 7 bases between. This CDR3 spans 14 amino acids. The CDR3 sequence is CASSQGHLQETQYF. In DNA, the CDR3 is TGTGCCAGCAGCCAAGGGCACCTCCAAGAGACCCAGTACTTC.

V gene TRBV11-2 combines with J gene TRBJ2-5; 7 bases map to TRBD2. The J segment lost 5 bases and the V segment lost 0 bases, leaving 6 bases of the junction unmatched. CDR3 length: 15 residues. The germline CDR1 and CDR2 sequences are SGHAT and FQNNGV. The DNA of the CDR3 is TGTGCCAGCAGCTTAGATCCGGGGAGGGTGGAGACCCAGTACTTC. Amino acid sequence: CASSLDPGRVETQYF.

The rearrangement uses TRBV7-9 and TRBJ1-1; a weak D match, TRBD1 (6 bases). Trimming shortened V by 2 bases and J by 7 bases, and 11 bases separated the two germline ends. Germline V gene sequence: CDR1 SEHNR, CDR2 FQNEAQ (reference sequence). The CDR3 contains 13 residues. CDR3 sequence: CASSLSQGIEAFF. CDR3 coding DNA: TGTGCCAGCAGCTTATCGCAGGGGATTGAAGCTTTCTTT.

CDR3 amino acids: CASASDPLDLAQYF. CDR3 sequence (DNA): TGTGCCAGCGCGTCGGACCCGCTAGACCTAGCGCAGTATTTT. The chain employs TRBV6-5 and TRBJ2-3; D unclear. Germline V gene sequence: CDR1 MNHEY, CDR2 SVGAGI. Trimming removed 8 bases from V and 10 bases from J, with 22 bases in between. The CDR3 sequence is 14 residues long.

This clonotype was recorded a few times. The rearrangement links TRBV9 to TRBJ2-7; no reliable D call. This CDR3 spans 13 amino acids. V lost 4 bases and J 2 bases, leaving 10 bases between the germline ends. Germline loops: CDR1 SGDLS, CDR2 YYNGEE. The CDR3 DNA reads TGTGCCAGCAGCCCAGACTTAACCTACGAGCAGTACTTC. Translated, it gives CASSPDLTYEQYF.

This clonotype showed up just a few times. This chain links TRBV2 with TRBJ2-1, with 12 nucleotides matching TRBD2. Germline V CDR1 and CDR2: SNHLY, FYNNEI. V lost 6 bases and J lost 5; bases outside the gene matches: 8. The CDR3 extends over 16 amino acids. The CDR3 reads CASRNSLAGGHNEQFF. CDR3 sequence (DNA): TGTGCCAGCAGAAACTCTCTAGCGGGGGGGCACAATGAGCAGTTCTTC.

This chain uses TRBV20-1 with TRBJ1-2; 7 nucleotides match TRBD1. The V segment lost 8 bases and the J segment 4 bases; nucleotides outside the gene matches: 16. This CDR3 has 15 residues. Germline CDR1 and CDR2: DFQATT and SNEGSKA (reference sequence). The CDR3 DNA reads TGCAGTCCACTCCCCGATCAGCGACAGGGCTATGGCTACACCTTC. It yields the protein CSPLPDQRQGYGYTF.

Notes on this clonotype: A much larger clone sits a single nucleotide away, making a read error possible. This sequence joins TRBV18 and TRBJ2-4; no definite D call. Germline V gene data show CDR1 as KGHSH and CDR2 as LQKENI. Trimming stripped 0 bases from V and 13 bases from J, with 31 bases between. The length of the CDR3 is 19 residues. CDR3 loop: CASSPPYSISDRSSYGQYF. In DNA, the CDR3 is TGTGCCAGCTCACCACCATACAGTATTTCGGACCGATCCTCCTACGGGCAGTACTTC.

This chain joins TRBV27 and TRBJ2-7, with D perhaps being TRBD1 or TRBD2 (5 bases each). V dropped 3 bases and J dropped 7 bases, with 16 bases sitting between them. This CDR3 contains 14 residues. CDR1 MNHEY and CDR2 SMNVEV come from the germline V gene (reference sequence). The CDR3 region is CASSFDRDVEEQYF. The CDR3 coding sequence is TGTGCCAGCAGTTTTGACCGGGACGTAGAGGAGCAGTACTTC.